A selection of T cell receptor beta chains follows, all from one sample in a study of T cells in Graves' hyperthyroidism and ophthalmopathy. Via MiXCR, TCRdb re-called the multiplex PCR reads, giving one row per CDR3 protein. This sample yields about 700,000 distinct CDR3 sequences, of which just under 45% are seen a single time; approximately 7.2% belongs to the top ten. Sequencing used peripheral blood or thyroid tissue (not recorded which). These receptors were obtained from an adult man with Graves' disease, either hyperthyroidism or ophthalmopathy (not recorded which). The CDR3 runs from the conserved cysteine through the conserved F or W. Some rows have no size entry. The others give once, few or many, or a class for an expanded clone.

TRBJ1-5 | . | TRBV15 | CATSSLITPGDGNQPQHF
TRBJ2-7 | . | TRBV7-9 | CASSLDPGRAEQYF
TRBJ1-2 | many | TRBV2 | CASGTAGSYGYTF
TRBJ1-5 | . | TRBV20-1 | CSARDPTGSQPQHF
TRBJ2-7 | . | TRBV2 | CASSAHGGGFREQYF
TRBJ2-7 | few | TRBV7-9 | CASSPRQEPTYEQYF
TRBJ1-2 | . | TRBV28 | CASIGQGINYGYTF
TRBJ1-1 | . | TRBV29-1 | CSVDFWTGRMNTEAFF
TRBJ1-2 | many | TRBV7-8 | CASSLVGQGAGGYTF
TRBJ1-4 | many | TRBV2 | CASSPGRLNEKLFF
TRBJ1-1 | few | TRBV25-1 | CARQGLNTEAFF
TRBJ1-1 | . | TRBV25-1 | CASSVDPINTEAFF